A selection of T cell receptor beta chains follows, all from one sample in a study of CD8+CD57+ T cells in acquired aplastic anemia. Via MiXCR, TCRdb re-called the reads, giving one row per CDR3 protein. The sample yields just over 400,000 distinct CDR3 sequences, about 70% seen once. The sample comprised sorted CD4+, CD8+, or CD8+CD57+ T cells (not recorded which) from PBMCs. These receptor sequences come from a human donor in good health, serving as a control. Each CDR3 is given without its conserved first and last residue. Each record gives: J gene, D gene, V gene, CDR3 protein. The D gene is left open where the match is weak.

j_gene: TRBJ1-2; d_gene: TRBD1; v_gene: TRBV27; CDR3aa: ASSPQMTGVGYT
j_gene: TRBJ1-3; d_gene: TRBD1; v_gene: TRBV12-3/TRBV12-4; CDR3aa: ASSLWTGGNTIY
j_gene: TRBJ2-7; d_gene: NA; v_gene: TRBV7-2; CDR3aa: ASSRNSPDTQYF
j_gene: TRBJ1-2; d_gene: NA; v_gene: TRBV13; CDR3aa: ASSLDRGWSNYGYT
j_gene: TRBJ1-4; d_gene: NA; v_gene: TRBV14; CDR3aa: ASSQDYVNGEKLF
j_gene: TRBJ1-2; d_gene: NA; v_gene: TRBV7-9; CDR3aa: ASSSSSQNIGYT
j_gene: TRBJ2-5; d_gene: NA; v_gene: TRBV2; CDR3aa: ASRKDQETQY
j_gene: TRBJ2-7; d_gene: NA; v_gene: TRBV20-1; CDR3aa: SARDLREQY
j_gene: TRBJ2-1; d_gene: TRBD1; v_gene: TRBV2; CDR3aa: ANTGTGVGEQF
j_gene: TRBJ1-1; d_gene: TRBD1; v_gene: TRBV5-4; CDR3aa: ASSLGQGGDTEAF
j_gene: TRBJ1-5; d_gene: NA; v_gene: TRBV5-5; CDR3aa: ASSATGSGHGQPQH
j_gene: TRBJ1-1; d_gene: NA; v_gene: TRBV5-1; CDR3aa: ASSLTGCVQGGEAF
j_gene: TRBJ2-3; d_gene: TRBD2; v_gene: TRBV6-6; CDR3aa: ASSPLAGGYTDTQY
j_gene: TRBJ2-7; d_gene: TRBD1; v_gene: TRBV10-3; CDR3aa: AISESTGGPYEQY
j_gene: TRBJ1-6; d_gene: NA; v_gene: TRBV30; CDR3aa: AWSVGSPLH
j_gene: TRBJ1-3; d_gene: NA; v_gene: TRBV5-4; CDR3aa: ASSLGDSGNTIY
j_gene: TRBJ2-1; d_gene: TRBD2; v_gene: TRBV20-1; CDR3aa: SAAAYGTSHEQF
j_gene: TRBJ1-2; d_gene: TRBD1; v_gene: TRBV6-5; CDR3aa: ASSAAGTDYYGYT
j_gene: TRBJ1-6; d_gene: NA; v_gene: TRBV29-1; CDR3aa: SVGDRYSPLH
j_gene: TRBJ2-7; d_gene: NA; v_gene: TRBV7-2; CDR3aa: ASSFTQGGCHTF
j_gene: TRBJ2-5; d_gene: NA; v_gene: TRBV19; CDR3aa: ASSINGKEETQY
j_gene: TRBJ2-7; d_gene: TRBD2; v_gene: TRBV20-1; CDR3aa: SAGGLAGSSGGEQY
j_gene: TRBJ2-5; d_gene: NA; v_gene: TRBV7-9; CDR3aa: ASIRPRTRKLSF
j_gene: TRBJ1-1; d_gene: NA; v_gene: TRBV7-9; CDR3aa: ASSFSANGNTEAF